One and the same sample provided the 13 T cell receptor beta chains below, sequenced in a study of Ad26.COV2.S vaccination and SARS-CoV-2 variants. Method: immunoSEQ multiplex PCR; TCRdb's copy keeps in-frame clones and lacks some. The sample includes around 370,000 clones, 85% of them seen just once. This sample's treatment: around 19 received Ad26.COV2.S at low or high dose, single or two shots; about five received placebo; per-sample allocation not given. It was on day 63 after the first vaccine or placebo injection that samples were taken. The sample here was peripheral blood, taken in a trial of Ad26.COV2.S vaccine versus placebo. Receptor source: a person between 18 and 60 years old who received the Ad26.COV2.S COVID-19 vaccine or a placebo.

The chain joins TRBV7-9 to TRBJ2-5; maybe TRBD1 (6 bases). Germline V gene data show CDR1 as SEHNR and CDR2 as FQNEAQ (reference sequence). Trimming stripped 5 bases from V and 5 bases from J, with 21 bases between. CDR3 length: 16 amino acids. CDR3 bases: TGTGCCAGCAGCAATCTCGACGAGGGGGATGAGGAGACCCAGTACTTC. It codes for CASSNLDEGDEETQYF.

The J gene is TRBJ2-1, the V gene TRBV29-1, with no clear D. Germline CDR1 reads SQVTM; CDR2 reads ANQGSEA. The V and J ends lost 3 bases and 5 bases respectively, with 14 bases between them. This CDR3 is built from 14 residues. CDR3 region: CSVEFRLVHNEQFF. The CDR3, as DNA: TGCAGCGTTGAGTTCAGGCTGGTCCACAATGAGCAGTTCTTC.

The CDR3 is CATSRGRGWANYGYTF. The CDR3 bases are TGTGCCACCAGCAGAGGCAGGGGCTGGGCCAACTATGGCTACACCTTC. The gene calls are TRBV15 and TRBJ1-2; a weak D match, TRBD1 (6 bases). Germline lookup yields CDR1 LNHNV and CDR2 YYDKDF (reference sequence). V was pared by 1 base and J by 2 bases, with 14 bases between. The CDR3 totals 16 residues. The full variable domain, completed using reference TRBV15 and TRBJ1-2, is DAMVIQNPRYQVTQFGKPVTLSCSQTLNHNVMYWYQQKSSQAPKLLFHYYDKDFNNEADTPDNFQSRRPNTSFCFLDIRSPGLGDTAMYLCATSRGRGWANYGYTFGSGTRLTVV.

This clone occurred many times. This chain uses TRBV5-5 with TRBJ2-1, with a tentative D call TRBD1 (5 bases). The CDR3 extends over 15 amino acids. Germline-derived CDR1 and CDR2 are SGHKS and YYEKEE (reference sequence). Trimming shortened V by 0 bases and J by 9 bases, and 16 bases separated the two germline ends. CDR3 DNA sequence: TGTGCCAGCAGCTTGGCCGCCTGGGGCTTCGGTGAGCAGTTCTTC. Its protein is CASSLAAWGFGEQFF.

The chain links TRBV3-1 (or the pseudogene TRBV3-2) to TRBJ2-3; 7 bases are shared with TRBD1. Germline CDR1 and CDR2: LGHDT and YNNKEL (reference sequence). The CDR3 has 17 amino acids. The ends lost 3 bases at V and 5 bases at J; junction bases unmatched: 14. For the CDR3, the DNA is TGTGCCAGCAGCCAGCGCGGACAGGAGTTTGTGCGAGATACGCAGTATTTT. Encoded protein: CASSQRGQEFVRDTQYF.

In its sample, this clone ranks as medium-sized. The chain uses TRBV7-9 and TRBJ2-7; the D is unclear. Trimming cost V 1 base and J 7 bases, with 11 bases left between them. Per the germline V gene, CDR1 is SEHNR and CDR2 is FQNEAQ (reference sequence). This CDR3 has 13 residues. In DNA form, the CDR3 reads TGTGCCAGCAGCTTAGGCCCTTCTATGGAGCAGTACTTC. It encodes CASSLGPSMEQYF.

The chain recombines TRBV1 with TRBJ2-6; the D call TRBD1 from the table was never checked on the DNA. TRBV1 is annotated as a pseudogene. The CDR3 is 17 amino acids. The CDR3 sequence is CTSSHPLQSSGANVLTF. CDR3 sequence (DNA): TGCACCAGCAGCCACCCCCTCCAGTCCTCTGGGGCCAACGTCCTGACTTTC.

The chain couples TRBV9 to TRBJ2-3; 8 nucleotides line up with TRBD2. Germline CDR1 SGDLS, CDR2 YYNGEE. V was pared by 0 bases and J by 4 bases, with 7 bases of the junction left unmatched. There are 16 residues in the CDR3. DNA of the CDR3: TGTGCCAGCAGCGTAGTTCCCGGGGGGGTGGCAGATACGCAGTATTTT. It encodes CASSVVPGGVADTQYF.

The CDR3 DNA follows: TGTGCCAGCTCCCTCGACCGGTATGAAGCTTTCTTT. It codes for CASSLDRYEAFF. The V gene is TRBV18, the J gene TRBJ1-1; no clear D. V lost 6 bases and J lost 7, with 12 bases in between. The germline V gene has CDR1 KGHSH and CDR2 LQKENI. The CDR3 covers 12 residues. Variable domain in full (rest from reference TRBV18 and TRBJ1-1): NAGVMQNPRHLVRRRGQEARLRCSPMKGHSHVYWYRQLPEEGLKFMVYLQKENIIDESGMPKERFSAEFPKEGPSILRIQQVVRGDSAAYFCASSLDRYEAFFGQGTRLTVV.

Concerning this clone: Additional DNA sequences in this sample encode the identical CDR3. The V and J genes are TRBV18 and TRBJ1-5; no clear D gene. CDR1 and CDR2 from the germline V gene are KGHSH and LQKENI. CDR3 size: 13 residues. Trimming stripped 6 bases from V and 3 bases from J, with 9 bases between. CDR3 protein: CASSPGANQPQHF. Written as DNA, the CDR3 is TGTGCCAGCTCTCCCGGCGCCAATCAGCCCCAGCATTTT. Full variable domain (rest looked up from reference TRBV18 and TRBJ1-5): NAGVMQNPRHLVRRRGQEARLRCSPMKGHSHVYWYRQLPEEGLKFMVYLQKENIIDESGMPKERFSAEFPKEGPSILRIQQVVRGDSAAYFCASSPGANQPQHFGDGTRLSIL.

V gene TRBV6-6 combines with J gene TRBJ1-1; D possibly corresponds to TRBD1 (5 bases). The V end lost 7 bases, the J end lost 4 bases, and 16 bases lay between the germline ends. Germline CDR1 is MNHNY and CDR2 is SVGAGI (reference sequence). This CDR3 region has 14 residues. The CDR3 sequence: CASNLNPGGTEAFF. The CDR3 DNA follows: TGTGCCAGCAACTTAAACCCGGGGGGCACTGAAGCTTTCTTT.

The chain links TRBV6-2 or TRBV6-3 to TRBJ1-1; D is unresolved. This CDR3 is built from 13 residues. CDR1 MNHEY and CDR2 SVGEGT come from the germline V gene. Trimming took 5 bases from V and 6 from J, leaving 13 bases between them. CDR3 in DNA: TGTGCCAGCAGTCTACCAATTCTTTCTGAAGCTTTCTTT. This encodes CASSLPILSEAFF.

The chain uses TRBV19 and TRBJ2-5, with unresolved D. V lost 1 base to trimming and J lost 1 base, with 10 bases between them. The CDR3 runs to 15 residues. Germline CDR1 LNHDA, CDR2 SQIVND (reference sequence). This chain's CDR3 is CASSIGAASQETQYF. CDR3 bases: TGTGCCAGTAGTATAGGTGCGGCTAGCCAAGAGACCCAGTACTTC.